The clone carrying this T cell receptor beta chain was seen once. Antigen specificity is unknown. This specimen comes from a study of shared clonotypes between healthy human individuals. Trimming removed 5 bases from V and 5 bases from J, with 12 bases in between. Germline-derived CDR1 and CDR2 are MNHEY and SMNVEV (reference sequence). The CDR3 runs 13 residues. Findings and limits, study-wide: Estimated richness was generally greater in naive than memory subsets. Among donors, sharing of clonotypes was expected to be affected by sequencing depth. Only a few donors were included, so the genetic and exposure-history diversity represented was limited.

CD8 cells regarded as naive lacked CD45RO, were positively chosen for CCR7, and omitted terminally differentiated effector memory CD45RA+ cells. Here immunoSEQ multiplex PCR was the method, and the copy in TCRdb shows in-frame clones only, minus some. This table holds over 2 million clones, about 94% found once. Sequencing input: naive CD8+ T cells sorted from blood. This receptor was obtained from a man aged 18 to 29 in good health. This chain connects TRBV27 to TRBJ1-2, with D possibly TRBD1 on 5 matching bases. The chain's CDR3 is CASSMWTTYGYTF. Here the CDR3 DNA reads TGTGCCAGCAGTATGTGGACAACTTATGGCTACACCTTC.